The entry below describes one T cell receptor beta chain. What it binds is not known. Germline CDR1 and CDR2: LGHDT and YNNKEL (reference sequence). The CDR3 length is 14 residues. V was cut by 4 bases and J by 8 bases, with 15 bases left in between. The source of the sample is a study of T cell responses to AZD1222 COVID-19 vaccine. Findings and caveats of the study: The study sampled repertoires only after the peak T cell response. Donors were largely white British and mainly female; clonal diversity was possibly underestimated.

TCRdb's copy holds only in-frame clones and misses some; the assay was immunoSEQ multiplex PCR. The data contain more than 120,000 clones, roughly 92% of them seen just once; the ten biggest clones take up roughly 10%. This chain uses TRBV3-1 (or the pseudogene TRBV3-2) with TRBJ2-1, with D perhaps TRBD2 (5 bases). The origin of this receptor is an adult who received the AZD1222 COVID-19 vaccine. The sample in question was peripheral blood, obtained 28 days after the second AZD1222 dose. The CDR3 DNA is TGTGCCAGCAGCCCGAGGGATCCAAGGGATGAGCAGTTCTTC. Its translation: CASSPRDPRDEQFF.